This TCR beta chain was identified during a study of blood T cell repertoires in COVID-19. This CDR3 has 16 amino acids. V was shortened by 5 bases and J by 8 bases, with 21 bases between the two germline ends. Germline lookup yields CDR1 MNHEY and CDR2 SMNVEV (reference sequence). Some clones are missing from TCRdb's copy, which holds only in-frame ones; the method was immunoSEQ multiplex PCR. The sample has around 24,000 clones, approximately 81% seen once. This receptor was taken from a man aged 45-60 years with active or convalescent COVID-19. The sequencing sample was made of peripheral blood. The gene calls are TRBV27 and TRBJ1-4, with a weak D call TRBD1 (5 bases). The CDR3 region is CASSPILGGWGEKLFF. The CDR3, as DNA: TGTGCCAGCAGTCCAATCCTGGGAGGATGGGGGGAAAAACTGTTTTTT.